These 6 T cell receptor beta chains originate from one sample sequenced in a study of CD8 T cells in Susac syndrome. cDNA came from around 0.5 to 1 ug RNA primed by random hexamers. One entry per CDR3 protein, called by TCRdb with MiXCR from the immunoSEQ multiplex PCR reads. The table shows fewer than 100,000 distinct CDR3 sequences, with around nine tenths occurring only once. Material: CD8+ T cells from PBMCs. These receptors were obtained from a human donor with multiple sclerosis.

A single count supports this clonotype. V and J are TRBV19 and TRBJ1-1, with 7 bases aligning to TRBD1. Germline V gene sequence: CDR1 LNHDA, CDR2 SQIVND (reference sequence). There are 13 residues in the CDR3. Unmatched junction bases numbered 4, after V lost 1 base and J lost 8 bases. The CDR3 loop reads CASSIGGDSEAFF. The CDR3 nucleotides are TGTGCCAGTAGTATAGGTGGGGACAGCGAAGCTTTCTTT. The full variable domain, rest sourced from reference TRBV19 and TRBJ1-1, is DGGITQSPKYLFRKEGQNVTLSCEQNLNHDAMYWYRQDPGQGLRLIYYSQIVNDFQKGDIAEGYSVSREKKESFPLTVTSAQKNPTAFYLCASSIGGDSEAFFGQGTRLTVV.

The gene calls are TRBV19 and TRBJ1-6, with 7 bases identical to TRBD1. Trimming removed 4 bases from V and 6 bases from J; junction bases left unmatched: 0. CDR3 length equals 13 residues. Per germline, CDR1 LNHDA and CDR2 SQIVND (reference sequence). The CDR3 sequence is CASSNRGNSPLHF. The CDR3, as DNA: TGTGCCAGTAGTAACAGGGGTAATTCACCCCTCCACTTT.

V and J are TRBV5-1 and TRBJ1-2; TRBD1 is a possible D gene (5 bases). The germline V gene has CDR1 SGHRS and CDR2 YFSETQ. The CDR3 spans 18 residues. V was clipped by 0 bases and J by 2 bases, with 20 bases between them. The chain's CDR3 is CASSLVGLQGRSNYGYTF. The CDR3 nucleotides read TGCGCCAGCAGCTTGGTTGGCCTCCAGGGTAGAAGCAACTATGGCTACACCTTC.

The chain uses TRBV5-6 and TRBJ2-7; D uncertain. V was clipped by 0 bases and J by 1 base, with 11 bases between them. The CDR3 sequence is 15 residues long. The germline V gene has CDR1 SGHDT and CDR2 YYEEEE. CDR3 DNA sequence: TGTGCCAGCAGCTTGGCCGGCGGTTATTCCTACGAGCAGTACTTC. Protein sequence: CASSLAGGYSYEQYF.

The chain couples TRBV11-2 to TRBJ2-1; 8 bases map to TRBD2. This CDR3 has 14 amino acids. The V gene's germline CDR1 is SGHAT and CDR2 FQNNGV. The V segment lost 4 bases and the J segment 7 bases; nucleotides outside the gene matches: 6. CDR3 protein: CASSSGLARNEQFF. DNA of the CDR3: TGTGCCAGCAGCTCCGGACTAGCTAGGAATGAGCAGTTCTTC. The full variable domain, completed using reference TRBV11-2 and TRBJ2-1, is EAGVAQSPRYKIIEKRQSVAFWCNPISGHATLYWYQQILGQGPKLLIQFQNNGVVDDSQLPKDRFSAERLKGVDSTLKIQPAKLEDSAVYLCASSSGLARNEQFFGPGTRLTVL.

DNA for the CDR3: TGTGCCAGCAGTGAAGCGCTCCTAGCGGGTCATTACAATGAGCAGTTCTTC. Translated: CASSEALLAGHYNEQFF. The V gene is TRBV2, the J gene TRBJ2-1; 8 bases are shared with TRBD2. Per germline, CDR1 SNHLY and CDR2 FYNNEI. V lost 0 bases to trimming and J lost 4 bases; unmatched junction nucleotides: 8. The CDR3 loop spans 17 amino acids.